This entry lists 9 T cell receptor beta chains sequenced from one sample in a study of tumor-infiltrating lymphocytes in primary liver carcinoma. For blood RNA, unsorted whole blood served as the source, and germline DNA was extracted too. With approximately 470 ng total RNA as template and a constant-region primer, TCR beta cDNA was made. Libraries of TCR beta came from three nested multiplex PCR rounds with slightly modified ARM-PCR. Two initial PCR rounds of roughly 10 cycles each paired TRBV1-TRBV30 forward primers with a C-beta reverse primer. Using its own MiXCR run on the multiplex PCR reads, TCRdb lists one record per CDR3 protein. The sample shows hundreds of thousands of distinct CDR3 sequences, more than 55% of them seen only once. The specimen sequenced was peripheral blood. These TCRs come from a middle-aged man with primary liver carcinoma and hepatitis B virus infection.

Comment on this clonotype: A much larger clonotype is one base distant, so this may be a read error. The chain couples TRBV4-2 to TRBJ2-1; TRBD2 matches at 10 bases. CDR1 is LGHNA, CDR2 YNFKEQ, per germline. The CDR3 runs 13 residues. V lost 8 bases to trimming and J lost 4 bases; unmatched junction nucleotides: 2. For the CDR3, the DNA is TGTGCCAGCGGGACTAGCGATTACAATGAGCAGTTCTTC. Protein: CASGTSDYNEQFF.

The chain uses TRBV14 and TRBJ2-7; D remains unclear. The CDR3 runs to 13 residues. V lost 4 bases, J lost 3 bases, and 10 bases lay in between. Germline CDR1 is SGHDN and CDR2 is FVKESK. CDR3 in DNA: TGTGCCAGCAGCCGAGCCACCTTCTACGAGCAGTACTTC. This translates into CASSRATFYEQYF.

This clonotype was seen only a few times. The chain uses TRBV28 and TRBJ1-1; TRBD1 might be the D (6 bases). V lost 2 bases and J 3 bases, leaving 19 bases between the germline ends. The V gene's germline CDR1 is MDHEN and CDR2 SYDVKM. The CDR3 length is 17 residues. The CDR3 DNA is TGTGCCAGCAGTTTACTTAAAACCGGGACAATGGACACTGAAGCTTTCTTT. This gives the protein CASSLLKTGTMDTEAFF.

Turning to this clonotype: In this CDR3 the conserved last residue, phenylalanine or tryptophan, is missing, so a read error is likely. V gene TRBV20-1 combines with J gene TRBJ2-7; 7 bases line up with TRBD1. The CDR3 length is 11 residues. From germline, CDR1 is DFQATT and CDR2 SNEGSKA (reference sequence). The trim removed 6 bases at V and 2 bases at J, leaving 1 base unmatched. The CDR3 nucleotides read TGCAGTGCACAGGGGACCTACGAGCAGTACCTC. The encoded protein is CSAQGTYEQYL.

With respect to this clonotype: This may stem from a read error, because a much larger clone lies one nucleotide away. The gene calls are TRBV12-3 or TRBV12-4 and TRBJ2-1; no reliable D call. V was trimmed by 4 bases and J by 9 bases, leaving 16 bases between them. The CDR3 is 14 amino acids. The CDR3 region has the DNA TGTGCCAGCAGTTCGGCACAGCACGCCGGTGAGCAGTTCTTC. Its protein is CASSSAQHAGEQFF.

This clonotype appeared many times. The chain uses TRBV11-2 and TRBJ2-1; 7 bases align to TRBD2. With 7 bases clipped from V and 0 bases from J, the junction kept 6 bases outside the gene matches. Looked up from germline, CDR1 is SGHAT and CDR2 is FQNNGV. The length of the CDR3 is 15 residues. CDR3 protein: CASKIGGSSYNEQFF. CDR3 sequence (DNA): TGTGCCAGCAAAATCGGCGGGAGCTCCTACAATGAGCAGTTCTTC. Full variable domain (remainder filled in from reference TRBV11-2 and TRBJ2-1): EAGVAQSPRYKIIEKRQSVAFWCNPISGHATLYWYQQILGQGPKLLIQFQNNGVVDDSQLPKDRFSAERLKGVDSTLKIQPAKLEDSAVYLCASKIGGSSYNEQFFGPGTRLTVL.

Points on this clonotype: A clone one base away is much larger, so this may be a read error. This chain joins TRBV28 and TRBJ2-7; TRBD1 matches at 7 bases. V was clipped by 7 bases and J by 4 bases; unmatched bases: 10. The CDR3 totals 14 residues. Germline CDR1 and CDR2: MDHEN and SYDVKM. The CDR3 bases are TGTGCCAGCAATACAGGGGTAGCTGATTACGAGCAGTACTTC. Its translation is CASNTGVADYEQYF.

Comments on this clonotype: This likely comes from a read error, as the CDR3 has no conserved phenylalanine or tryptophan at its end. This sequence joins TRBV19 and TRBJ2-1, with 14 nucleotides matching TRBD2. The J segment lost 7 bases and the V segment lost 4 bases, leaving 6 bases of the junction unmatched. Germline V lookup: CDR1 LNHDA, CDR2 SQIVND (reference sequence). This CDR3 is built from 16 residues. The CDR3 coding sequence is TGTGCCAGTAGTAAAGGGGGGACTAGCGGGAGAAATGAGCAGTTCCCC. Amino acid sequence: CASSKGGTSGRNEQFP.

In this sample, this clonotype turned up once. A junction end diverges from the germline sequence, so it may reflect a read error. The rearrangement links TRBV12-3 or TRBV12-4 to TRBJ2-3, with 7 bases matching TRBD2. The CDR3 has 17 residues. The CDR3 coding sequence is TGTGCCAGCAGTCTGCCCATTCTAGCGGCTAGCACAGATACGCGGTATTTT. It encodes CASSLPILAASTDTRYF.